The 17 T cell receptor beta chains below were found in one sample sequenced in a study of human T cells and chemical hapten exposure. TCRdb re-derived calls from the RACE reads in MiXCR, one entry per CDR3 protein. The data show 120,000 to 150,000 distinct CDR3 sequences, roughly 12% seen once. Documented time point: patch test 2, 6 weeks after DPC sensitization. Specified treatment: therapeutic diphenylcyclopropenone sensitization with weekly scalp DPC. The sample was whole blood, taken in connection with sensitization to the hapten diphenylcyclopropenone (DPC). Every receptor here comes from a woman between 45 and 60 years old with alopecia areata. Some clones in this sample may be carry-over from other donors' samples.

This clonotype has only a few counts. The chain carries TRBV11-2 and TRBJ2-5; TRBD2 is a possible D gene (6 bases). V gave up 8 bases and J gave up 4 bases, with 14 bases separating them. The CDR3 contains 13 residues. Per the germline V gene, CDR1 is SGHAT and CDR2 is FQNNGV. CDR3 in amino acids: CASGRNFGETQYF. The CDR3 DNA reads as TGTGCCAGCGGGAGGAATTTCGGAGAGACCCAGTACTTC. The full variable domain, completed using reference TRBV11-2 and TRBJ2-5, is EAGVAQSPRYKIIEKRQSVAFWCNPISGHATLYWYQQILGQGPKLLIQFQNNGVVDDSQLPKDRFSAERLKGVDSTLKIQPAKLEDSAVYLCASGRNFGETQYFGPGTRLLVL.

The rearrangement uses TRBV2 and TRBJ2-4; D possibly corresponds to TRBD2 (5 bases). Trimming shortened V by 6 bases and J by 9 bases, and 18 bases separated the two germline ends. CDR1 SNHLY and CDR2 FYNNEI come from the germline V gene. The CDR3 runs to 14 residues. In nucleotides, the CDR3 is TGTGCCAGCAGCGTCAGCGGCGGGCCCGGCATTCAGTACTTC. Amino acids: CASSVSGGPGIQYF. Using reference TRBV2 and TRBJ2-4 for the parts outside the CDR3, the full variable domain is EPEVTQTPSHQVTQMGQEVILRCVPISNHLYFYWYRQILGQKVEFLVSFYNNEISEKSEIFDDQFSVERPDGSNFTLKIRSTKLEDSAMYFCASSVSGGPGIQYFGAGTRLSVL.

This clonotype came up many times. The J gene is TRBJ2-4, the V gene TRBV28, with D possibly TRBD1 on 6 matching bases. The CDR3 has 14 residues. Germline V gene data show CDR1 as MDHEN and CDR2 as SYDVKM. Trimming cost V 5 bases and J 6 bases, with 14 bases left between them. The CDR3 protein is CASSSTGPPNIQYF. CDR3 DNA: TGTGCCAGCAGTAGTACAGGGCCTCCAAACATTCAGTACTTC. The whole variable domain, remainder taken from reference TRBV28 and TRBJ2-4, is DVKVTQSSRYLVKRTGEKVFLECVQDMDHENMFWYRQDPGLGLRLIYFSYDVKMKEKGDIPEGYSVSREKKERFSLILESASTNQTSMYLCASSSTGPPNIQYFGAGTRLSVL.

This clonotype appeared many times. The V gene is TRBV11-3, the J gene TRBJ2-4; 10 bases are shared with TRBD1. CDR3 length equals 14 residues. Germline CDR1 reads SGHNT; CDR2 reads YENEEA. Trimming took 4 bases from V and 8 from J; bases not matched to a gene: 5. CDR3 in amino acids: CASSSSGQGHIQYF. As DNA, the CDR3 is TGTGCCAGCAGCTCGTCGGGACAGGGGCACATTCAGTACTTC.

This clonotype appeared a few times. V gene TRBV3-1 combines with J gene TRBJ2-1; D gene unclear. The CDR3 totals 16 residues. V gave up 1 base and J gave up 4 bases, with 14 bases separating them. The germline CDR1 and CDR2 sequences are LGHDT and YNNKEL (reference sequence). The CDR3 reads CASSQVKVGPYNEQFF. The CDR3, as DNA: TGTGCCAGCAGCCAAGTCAAGGTCGGGCCTTACAATGAGCAGTTCTTC.

This rearrangement joins TRBV4-3 to TRBJ2-1; 11 bases match TRBD2. The CDR3 is 16 residues long. Germline CDR1 is LGHNA and CDR2 is YSLEER. With 3 bases clipped from V and 8 bases from J, the junction kept 9 bases outside the gene matches. CDR3 region: CASSQELAGASDEQFF. The CDR3 DNA is TGCGCCAGCAGCCAGGAACTAGCGGGAGCTTCGGATGAGCAGTTCTTC.

This clonotype was seen more than once but under ten times. The rearrangement uses TRBV29-1 and TRBJ2-7; 11 bases match TRBD2. The J segment lost 7 bases and the V segment lost 7 bases, leaving 9 bases of the junction unmatched. The CDR3 is 13 residues long. The germline CDR1 and CDR2 sequences are SQVTM and ANQGSEA. The CDR3 DNA reads TGCAGCGGCACTAGCGGGAGTTTCCGGGAGCAGTACTTC. Its protein product is CSGTSGSFREQYF.

This clonotype has at least ten counts. The chain uses TRBV6-2 or TRBV6-3 and TRBJ2-7, with 9 bases lining up with TRBD1. This CDR3 is built from 13 residues. CDR1 MNHEY and CDR2 SVGEGT come from the germline V gene. V dropped 6 bases and J dropped 4; count of bases not matched to a gene: 4. CDR3 nucleotide sequence: TGTGCCAGCAGGCGGACAGGGGATTACGAGCAGTACTTC. Its protein is CASRRTGDYEQYF.

This clonotype was recorded a few times. CDR3 sequence (DNA): TGTGCCAGCCGGGGGGGGAAACATAGCAATCAGCCCCAGCATTTT. Residues: CASRGGKHSNQPQHF. This rearrangement joins TRBV28 to TRBJ1-5, with D perhaps TRBD1 (5 bases). CDR1 MDHEN and CDR2 SYDVKM come from the germline V gene. V was shortened by 8 bases and J by 0 bases, with 14 bases between the two germline ends. The CDR3 runs 15 residues.

This clonotype was picked up a small number of times. The chain combines TRBV4-1 with TRBJ2-2, with D tentatively TRBD1 or TRBD2 (5 bases each). Trimming shortened V by 3 bases and J by 2 bases, and 10 bases separated the two germline ends. CDR3 length: 15 amino acids. Germline V gene lookup returns CDR1 MGHRA and CDR2 YSYEKL. The CDR3: CASSHGTVNTGELFF. CDR3 DNA sequence: TGCGCCAGCAGCCACGGGACGGTTAACACCGGGGAGCTGTTTTTT.

In its sample, this clonotype was seen a few times. The chain combines TRBV28 with TRBJ1-3; TRBD1 matches 7 bases. V lost 4 bases and J lost 6; bases outside the gene matches: 6. The CDR3 length is 14 residues. CDR1 is MDHEN and CDR2 is SYDVKM in the germline V gene. The CDR3 reads CASSSGTALNTIYF. The CDR3 DNA reads TGTGCCAGCAGTTCCGGGACAGCCTTAAACACCATATATTTT.

The chain joins TRBV19 to TRBJ2-1, with 10 bases lining up with TRBD2. The germline V gene encodes CDR1 LNHDA and CDR2 SQIVND (reference sequence). The V segment lost 6 bases and the J segment 10 bases; nucleotides outside the gene matches: 6. The CDR3 contains 13 residues. CDR3 in DNA: TGTGCCAGTAGGTCTAGCGGGAGATACGAGCAGTTCTTC. As protein: CASRSSGRYEQFF.

This clonotype was seen ten or more times. The chain uses TRBV27 and TRBJ2-7, with D uncertain. This CDR3 contains 14 residues. V lost 2 bases and J 0 bases, leaving 8 bases between the germline ends. Germline assignment: CDR1 MNHEY and CDR2 SMNVEV (reference sequence). The DNA for the CDR3 is TGTGCCAGCAGTTTAGGCACGAACTCCTACGAGCAGTACTTC. Translated: CASSLGTNSYEQYF.

The chain combines TRBV7-6 with TRBJ2-1, with D possibly called TRBD1 or TRBD2 (6 bases each). Looked up from germline, CDR1 is SGHVS and CDR2 is FNYEAQ. Trimming cost V 1 base and J 3 bases, with 10 bases left between them. CDR3 length: 15 residues. The CDR3 DNA reads as TGTGCCAGCAGCTTAGAAGGGGGGAGCTACAATGAGCAGTTCTTC. Translated: CASSLEGGSYNEQFF.

This clonotype has ten or more counts. This chain uses TRBV5-1 with TRBJ1-6, with 7 bases matching TRBD1. CDR1 and CDR2 (germline): SGHRS, YFSETQ. V shed 5 bases, J shed 7 bases, and the junction held 6 bases outside the gene matches. The CDR3 is made up of 14 amino acids. CDR3 nucleotides: TGCGCCAGCAGGGCCGACAGGGTGAATTCACCCCTCCACTTT. Its translation: CASRADRVNSPLHF.

This clonotype was observed a handful of times. CDR3 region: CASSSDRVQETQYF. DNA of the CDR3: TGTGCCAGCAGCTCAGACAGGGTTCAAGAGACCCAGTACTTC. The chain is built from TRBV7-9 and TRBJ2-5; 7 bases are a match to TRBD1. The CDR3 sequence is 14 residues long. V lost 4 bases and J lost 2; bases outside the gene matches: 4. The germline V gene encodes CDR1 SEHNR and CDR2 FQNEAQ (reference sequence). Filled out from reference TRBV7-9 and TRBJ2-5, the complete variable domain reads DTGVSQNPRHKITKRGQNVTFRCDPISEHNRLYWYRQTLGQGPEFLTYFQNEAQLEKSRLLSDRFSAERPKGSFSTLEIQRTEQGDSAMYLCASSSDRVQETQYFGPGTRLLVL.

This clonotype came up a few times. The V and J genes are TRBV6-2 or TRBV6-3 and TRBJ2-1; 8 nucleotides agree with TRBD2. Germline V gives CDR1 MNHEY, CDR2 SVGEGT. This CDR3 contains 16 residues. Germline trimming cut 0 bases from V and 7 bases from J; bases unmatched to any gene: 8. CDR3 amino acids: CASSYSFQRETNEQFF. The CDR3 DNA reads TGTGCCAGCAGTTACTCTTTCCAGCGGGAGACGAATGAGCAGTTCTTC.